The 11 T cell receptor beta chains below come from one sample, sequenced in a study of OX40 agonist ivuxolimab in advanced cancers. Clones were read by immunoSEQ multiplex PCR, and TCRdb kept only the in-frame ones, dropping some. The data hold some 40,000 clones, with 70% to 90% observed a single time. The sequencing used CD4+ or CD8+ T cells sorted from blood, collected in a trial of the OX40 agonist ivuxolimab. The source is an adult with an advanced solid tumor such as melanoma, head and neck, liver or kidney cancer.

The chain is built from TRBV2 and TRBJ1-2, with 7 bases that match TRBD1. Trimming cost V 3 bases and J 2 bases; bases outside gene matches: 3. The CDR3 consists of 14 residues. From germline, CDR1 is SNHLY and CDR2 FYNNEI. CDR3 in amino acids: CASSEGQNNYGYTF. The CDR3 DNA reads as TGTGCCAGCAGTGAGGGACAGAACAACTATGGCTACACCTTC.

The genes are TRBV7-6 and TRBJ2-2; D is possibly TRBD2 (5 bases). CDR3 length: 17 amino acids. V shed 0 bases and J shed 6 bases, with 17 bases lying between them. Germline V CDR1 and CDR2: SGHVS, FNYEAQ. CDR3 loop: CASSLANTRPQAGELFF. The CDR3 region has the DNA TGTGCCAGCAGCTTAGCCAATACTAGGCCCCAGGCCGGGGAGCTGTTTTTT.

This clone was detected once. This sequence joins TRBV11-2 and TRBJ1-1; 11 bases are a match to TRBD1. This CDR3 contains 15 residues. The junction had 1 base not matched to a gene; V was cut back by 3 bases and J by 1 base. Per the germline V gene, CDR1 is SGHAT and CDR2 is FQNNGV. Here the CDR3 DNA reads TGTGCCAGCAGCTTGGGACAGGGGGGGAACACTGAAGCTTTCTTT. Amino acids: CASSLGQGGNTEAFF.

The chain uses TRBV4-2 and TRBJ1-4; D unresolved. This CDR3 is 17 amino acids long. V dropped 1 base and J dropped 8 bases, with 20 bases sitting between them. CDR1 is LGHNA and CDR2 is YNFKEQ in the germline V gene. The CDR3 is CASSQGPPSGLGEKLFF. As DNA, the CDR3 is TGTGCCAGCAGCCAAGGACCCCCGTCGGGATTAGGGGAAAAACTGTTTTTT.

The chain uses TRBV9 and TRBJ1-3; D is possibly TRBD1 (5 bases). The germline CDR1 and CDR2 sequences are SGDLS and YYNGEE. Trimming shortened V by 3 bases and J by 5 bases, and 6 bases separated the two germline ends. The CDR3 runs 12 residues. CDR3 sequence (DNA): TGTGCCAGCAGCGGACAGAGAAACACCATATATTTT. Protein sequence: CASSGQRNTIYF.

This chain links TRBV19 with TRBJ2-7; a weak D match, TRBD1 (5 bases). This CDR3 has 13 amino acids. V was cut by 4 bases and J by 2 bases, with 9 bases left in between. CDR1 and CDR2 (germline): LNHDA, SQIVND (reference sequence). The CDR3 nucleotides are TGTGCCAGTAGTACTGACAGTCCCTACGAGCAGTACTTC. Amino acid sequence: CASSTDSPYEQYF.

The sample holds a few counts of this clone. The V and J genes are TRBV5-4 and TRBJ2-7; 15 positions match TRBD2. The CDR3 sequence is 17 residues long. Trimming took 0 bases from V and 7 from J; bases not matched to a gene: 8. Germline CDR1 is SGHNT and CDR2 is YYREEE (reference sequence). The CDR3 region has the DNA TGTGCCAGCAGCTTGGCAGGACTAGCGGGAGGGCCCAGGGAGCAGTACTTC. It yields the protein CASSLAGLAGGPREQYF.

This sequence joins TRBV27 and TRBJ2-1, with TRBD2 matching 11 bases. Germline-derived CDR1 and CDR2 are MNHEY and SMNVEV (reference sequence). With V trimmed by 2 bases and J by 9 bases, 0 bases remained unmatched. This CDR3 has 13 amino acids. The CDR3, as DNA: TGTGCCAGCAGTTTAGGGACTAGCGGTGAGCAGTTCTTC. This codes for CASSLGTSGEQFF.

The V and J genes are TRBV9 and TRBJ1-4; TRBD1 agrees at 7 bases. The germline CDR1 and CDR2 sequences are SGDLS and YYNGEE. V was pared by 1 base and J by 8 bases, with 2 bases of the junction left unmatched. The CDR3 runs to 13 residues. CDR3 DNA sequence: TGTGCCAGCAGCGTACAGGGGGACGAAAAACTGTTTTTT. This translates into CASSVQGDEKLFF.

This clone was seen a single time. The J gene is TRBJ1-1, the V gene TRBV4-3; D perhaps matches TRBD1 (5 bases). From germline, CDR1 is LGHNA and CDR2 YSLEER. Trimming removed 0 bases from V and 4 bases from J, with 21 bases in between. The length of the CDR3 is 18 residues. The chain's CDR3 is CASSQDGSSGGDGTEAFF. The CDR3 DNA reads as TGCGCCAGCAGCCAAGATGGTAGTAGTGGGGGGGACGGCACTGAAGCTTTCTTT.

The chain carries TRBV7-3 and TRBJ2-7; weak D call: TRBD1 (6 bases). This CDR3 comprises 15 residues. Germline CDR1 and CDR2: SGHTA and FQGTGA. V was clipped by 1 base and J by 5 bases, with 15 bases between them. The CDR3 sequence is CASSLMSGDSDEQYF. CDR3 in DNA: TGTGCCAGCAGCTTAATGTCAGGGGATTCAGACGAGCAGTACTTC.